Each of the 10 T cell receptor beta chains below was sequenced from the same sample in a study of cytomegalovirus exposure and HLA in healthy donors. TCRdb's table, derived via immunoSEQ multiplex PCR, lists solely in-frame clones and lacks some. The profile covers some 180,000 clones, with approximately 89% appearing a single time and 6.5% to 7.5% taken by the ten largest. Sequencing used PBMCs. All receptors come from a man aged 30 to 39 in good health and CMV-seropositive.

The chain is built from TRBV9 and TRBJ2-7; 10 nucleotides match TRBD2. The CDR3 length is 16 residues. The germline gives CDR1 SGDLS, CDR2 YYNGEE. Trimming at V came to 3 bases and at J to 4 bases, leaving 10 bases not matched to a gene. In DNA, the CDR3 is TGTGCCAGCAGCGACCCGGGGGGGACTAGCGTTTACGAGCAGTACTTC. Its translation is CASSDPGGTSVYEQYF.

This clone has only one observation. This CDR3 reads CASSSDTGELFF. CDR3 DNA sequence: TGTGCCAGCAGCTCTGACACCGGGGAGCTGTTTTTT. The rearrangement links TRBV7-3 to TRBJ2-2; D unresolved. CDR1 is SGHTA and CDR2 is FQGTGA in the germline V gene. The CDR3 length is 12 residues. V lost 4 bases and J lost 3, with 3 bases in between.

This sequence joins TRBV10-3 and TRBJ2-7, with 8 bases fitting TRBD1. The CDR3 runs 16 residues. The V segment lost 4 bases and the J segment 1 base; nucleotides outside the gene matches: 9. Germline values: CDR1 ENHRY, CDR2 SYGVKD. The CDR3 sequence: CAISARTGMGSYEQYF. The CDR3 DNA reads TGTGCCATCAGTGCCCGGACAGGGATGGGGTCCTACGAGCAGTACTTC.

This chain uses TRBV2 with TRBJ2-3; the match to TRBD2 covers 7 bases. Germline CDR1 is SNHLY and CDR2 is FYNNEI. V was clipped by 6 bases and J by 2 bases; unmatched bases: 8. The CDR3 contains 15 residues. CDR3 nucleotide sequence: TGTGCCAGCAGCCTTCTTGGGGGGGACACAGATACGCAGTATTTT. Protein: CASSLLGGDTDTQYF. The full variable domain, its missing parts supplied by reference TRBV2 and TRBJ2-3, is EPEVTQTPSHQVTQMGQEVILRCVPISNHLYFYWYRQILGQKVEFLVSFYNNEISEKSEIFDDQFSVERPDGSNFTLKIRSTKLEDSAMYFCASSLLGGDTDTQYFGPGTRLTVL.

The chain carries TRBV4-2 and TRBJ2-1; 8 nucleotides line up with TRBD2. V lost 2 bases, J lost 0 bases, and 12 bases stayed unmatched. The length of the CDR3 is 19 residues. In germline, CDR1 is LGHNA, CDR2 YNFKEQ. The CDR3: CASSQSPGSGSGSYNEQFF. The DNA for the CDR3 is TGTGCCAGCAGCCAATCCCCGGGGAGCGGGAGTGGCTCCTACAATGAGCAGTTCTTC.

The V and J genes are TRBV6-4 and TRBJ2-2; unclear D gene. This CDR3 is 18 amino acids long. CDR1 and CDR2 from the germline V gene are MRHNA and SNTAGT. V lost 0 bases and J 0 bases, leaving 14 bases between the germline ends. This CDR3 is CASSDSILLGSNTGELFF. Here the CDR3 DNA reads TGTGCCAGCAGTGACTCGATCCTCTTGGGTTCGAACACCGGGGAGCTGTTTTTT.

This chain links TRBV5-1 with TRBJ1-1; D ambiguous. Germline values: CDR1 SGHRS, CDR2 YFSETQ. The V and J ends lost 4 bases and 3 bases respectively, with 13 bases between them. The CDR3 runs 14 residues. The CDR3 sequence is CASSPDLLYTEAFF. The CDR3 DNA is TGCGCCAGCAGCCCGGACCTGCTTTACACTGAAGCTTTCTTT. Full variable domain (missing parts from reference TRBV5-1 and TRBJ1-1): KAGVTQTPRYLIKTRGQQVTLSCSPISGHRSVSWYQQTPGQGLQFLFEYFSETQRNKGNFPGRFSGRQFSNSRSEMNVSTLELGDSALYLCASSPDLLYTEAFFGQGTRLTVV.

This rearrangement joins TRBV20-1 to TRBJ2-7; tentatively, D is TRBD1 or TRBD2 (5 bases each). In germline, CDR1 is DFQATT, CDR2 SNEGSKA (reference sequence). V was shortened by 5 bases and J by 6 bases, with 11 bases between the two germline ends. The length of the CDR3 is 11 residues. The CDR3 nucleotides are TGCAGTGCTCGTGGTGGGGGCGAGCAGTACTTC. Residues: CSARGGGEQYF.

The chain carries TRBV27 and TRBJ2-7; D is uncertain. The V end lost 3 bases, the J end lost 3 bases, and 21 bases lay between the germline ends. Germline V lookup: CDR1 MNHEY, CDR2 SMNVEV (reference sequence). The CDR3 has 17 residues. CDR3 loop: CASSFNRPPSPFYEQYF. The CDR3 bases are TGTGCCAGCAGTTTTAACCGACCACCTTCACCTTTCTACGAGCAGTACTTC.

The rearrangement uses TRBV18 and TRBJ2-7; 7 positions agree with TRBD1. J lost 2 bases, V lost 8 bases, and 9 bases had no gene match. Germline V lookup: CDR1 KGHSH, CDR2 LQKENI. CDR3 length equals 14 residues. CDR3 sequence reads: CASRNTGVPYEQYF. The CDR3 DNA is TGTGCCAGCAGGAATACAGGGGTACCCTACGAGCAGTACTTC.